The 2 T cell receptor beta chains below were found in one sample sequenced in a study of siplizumab effects on memory and regulatory T cells. Repertoires were generated with immunoSEQ multiplex PCR, while TCRdb's copy carries only in-frame clones and drops some. The sample has more than 85,000 clones, 80% to 95% seen once. Sample: CD4+ T cells sorted from blood. The receptors originated from a human donor in good health.

The chain is built from TRBV27 and TRBJ2-5; 7 positions match TRBD2. V dropped 4 bases and J dropped 2; count of bases not matched to a gene: 7. Looked up from germline, CDR1 is MNHEY and CDR2 is SMNVEV (reference sequence). The CDR3 is 15 amino acids. Here the CDR3 DNA reads TGTGCCAGCAGTTGGGGAGCGGGACCACAAGAGACCCAGTACTTC. It yields the protein CASSWGAGPQETQYF.

The chain couples TRBV5-1 to TRBJ2-5; no clear D. The CDR3 is made up of 15 amino acids. Germline V gives CDR1 SGHRS, CDR2 YFSETQ. V shed 4 bases and J shed 2 bases, with 15 bases lying between them. CDR3 nucleotide sequence: TGCGCCAGCAGCCCTTCTGCAGGCCGGCAAGAGACCCAGTACTTC. It codes for CASSPSAGRQETQYF.